A single sample gave rise to the 15 T cell receptor beta chains below, sequenced in a study of Ad26.COV2.S vaccination and SARS-CoV-2 variants. TCRdb's table, derived via immunoSEQ multiplex PCR, lists solely in-frame clones and lacks some. The repertoire has 400,000 or so clones, roughly nine tenths of them found once; the top ten carry more than 3%. As for treatment: about 20 received Ad26.COV2.S at low or high dose, single or two shots; 5 received placebo; per-sample allocation not given. At day 63 after the first vaccine or placebo injection, samples were drawn. The sample consisted of peripheral blood, taken in a trial of Ad26.COV2.S vaccine versus placebo. The origin of the receptors is a person between 18 and 65 years old who received the Ad26.COV2.S COVID-19 vaccine or a placebo.

This sequence joins TRBV2 and TRBJ1-1; D unresolved. Trimming took off 1 base at V and 7 bases at J, with 10 bases between the two ends. Per the germline V gene, CDR1 is SNHLY and CDR2 is FYNNEI. The CDR3 loop spans 13 amino acids. CDR3 sequence: CASSEGAGSEAFF. CDR3 coding DNA: TGTGCCAGCAGTGAAGGGGCCGGGAGTGAAGCTTTCTTT.

This chain links TRBV2 with TRBJ1-1; D possibly corresponds to TRBD1 (5 bases). Germline CDR1 SNHLY, CDR2 FYNNEI. This CDR3 is 14 amino acids long. Trimming took 8 bases from V and 5 from J, leaving 18 bases between them. CDR3 nucleotides: TGTGCCAGCCGGCGTACAGGCAAGGGTACTGAAGCTTTCTTT. It specifies CASRRTGKGTEAFF.

Notes on this clone: Within the sample, other DNA sequences also encode this same CDR3. J is TRBJ1-2 and V is TRBV5-1; no reliable D call. The CDR3 is 11 amino acids. Germline V lookup: CDR1 SGHRS, CDR2 YFSETQ. Trimming took 2 bases from V and 8 from J, leaving 7 bases between them. As DNA, the CDR3 is TGCGCCAGCAGCTTAGGATACGGCTACACCTTC. This gives the protein CASSLGYGYTF. The entire variable domain, with the rest obtained from reference TRBV5-1 and TRBJ1-2, is as follows: KAGVTQTPRYLIKTRGQQVTLSCSPISGHRSVSWYQQTPGQGLQFLFEYFSETQRNKGNFPGRFSGRQFSNSRSEMNVSTLELGDSALYLCASSLGYGYTFGSGTRLTVV.

The rearrangement joins TRBV20-1 to TRBJ2-1; 8 positions agree with TRBD2. Germline lookup yields CDR1 DFQATT and CDR2 SNEGSKA (reference sequence). The CDR3 consists of 14 residues. Losses at the gene ends were 3 bases for V and 7 bases for J; bases not matched to a gene: 8. The CDR3 loop is CSASGLAPLNEQFF. Written as DNA, the CDR3 is TGCAGTGCTAGTGGACTAGCACCGCTAAATGAGCAGTTCTTC.

The genes are TRBV2 and TRBJ1-5; D might be TRBD1 (6 bases). Trimming left V 6 bases short and J 3 bases short, with 9 bases between. The CDR3 is 13 amino acids. CDR1 and CDR2 (germline): SNHLY, FYNNEI. CDR3 amino acids: CASSTGNNQPQHF. The CDR3, as DNA: TGTGCCAGCAGCACAGGGAACAATCAGCCCCAGCATTTT.

The chain is built from TRBV4-1 and TRBJ2-7; the match to TRBD2 covers 9 bases. CDR3 size: 15 residues. Germline CDR1 and CDR2: MGHRA and YSYEKL. Losses at the gene ends were 0 bases for V and 5 bases for J; bases not matched to a gene: 5. CDR3 sequence: CASSQEASGVNEQYF. The DNA for the CDR3 is TGCGCCAGCAGCCAAGAGGCTAGCGGGGTCAACGAGCAGTACTTC.

This chain uses TRBV2 with TRBJ2-1, with TRBD1 matching over 7 bases. Germline values: CDR1 SNHLY, CDR2 FYNNEI. V shed 10 bases and J 7 bases; nucleotides not matched to a gene: 10. There are 13 residues in the CDR3. The CDR3, as DNA: TGTGCCACCGGGACAGAAAATCGTAATGAGCAGTTCTTC. Its translation is CATGTENRNEQFF.

The V and J genes are TRBV6-1 and TRBJ1-5; weak D call: TRBD1 (6 bases). Looked up from germline, CDR1 is MNHNS and CDR2 is SASEGT. CDR3 length: 13 amino acids. V shed 7 bases and J shed 11 bases, with 18 bases lying between them. The CDR3 sequence is CASNPQAEGAQHF. The DNA of the CDR3 is TGTGCCAGCAACCCTCAAGCAGAGGGGGCCCAGCATTTT.

The chain links TRBV18 to TRBJ1-1; no definite D call. The CDR3 is 13 amino acids. CDR1 KGHSH and CDR2 LQKENI come from the germline V gene. The V end was cut by 8 bases, the J end by 0 bases, with 10 bases between. The CDR3 reads CASQVSLNTEAFF. The DNA of the CDR3 is TGTGCCAGCCAAGTTTCATTGAACACTGAAGCTTTCTTT.

The chain joins TRBV19 to TRBJ2-5; D is tentatively TRBD1 or TRBD2 (6 bases each). Germline values: CDR1 LNHDA, CDR2 SQIVND (reference sequence). The CDR3 consists of 14 residues. Trimming took off 5 bases at V and 7 bases at J, with 17 bases between the two ends. The CDR3 DNA is TGTGCCAGTAGTTCGGGGGCGGTTATGGGGACCCAGTACTTC. It yields the protein CASSSGAVMGTQYF.

The rearrangement uses TRBV5-6 and TRBJ1-1, with D perhaps TRBD1 (5 bases). Trimming shortened V by 3 bases and J by 7 bases, and 13 bases separated the two germline ends. Germline CDR1 reads SGHDT; CDR2 reads YYEEEE. The CDR3 has 13 residues. The CDR3 coding sequence is TGTGCCAGCAGCTCCCCGGACAAACGTGAAGCTTTCTTT. Protein product: CASSSPDKREAFF.

The sample holds one count of this clone. The gene calls are TRBV30 and TRBJ2-3; D is ambiguous. The CDR3 contains 11 residues. With 5 bases removed from V and 4 bases from J, the gap between germline ends came to 7 bases. Germline V gives CDR1 GTSNPN, CDR2 SVGIG (reference sequence). In DNA, the CDR3 is TGTGCCTGGGGGCAGGCAGATACGCAGTATTTT. The encoded protein is CAWGQADTQYF.

The chain is built from TRBV7-2 and TRBJ2-2; D gene unclear. This CDR3 comprises 17 residues. The germline CDR1 and CDR2 sequences are SGHTA and FQGNSA. Between the trimmed V and J ends, which lost 1 base and 0 bases, there was a span of 12 bases. CDR3 in amino acids: CASSLGGERANTGELFF. DNA of the CDR3: TGTGCCAGCAGCTTAGGAGGAGAACGAGCGAACACCGGGGAGCTGTTTTTT.

This clone appeared once. The chain links TRBV5-4 to TRBJ1-2; D might be TRBD1 (6 bases). Germline V CDR1 and CDR2: SGHNT, YYREEE (reference sequence). Trimming removed 1 base at V and 4 bases at J, with 14 bases between. The CDR3 loop spans 15 amino acids. The CDR3 sequence is CASSLSRAGVYGYTF. The DNA for the CDR3 is TGTGCCAGCAGCTTGTCCAGGGCAGGGGTCTATGGCTACACCTTC.

The chain recombines TRBV4-1 with TRBJ1-5; D might be TRBD1 (5 bases). With 1 base removed from V and 6 bases from J, the gap between germline ends came to 16 bases. The CDR3 contains 16 residues. CDR1 and CDR2 from the germline V gene are MGHRA and YSYEKL. CDR3 sequence (DNA): TGCGCCAGCAGCCAAGGGCAGGGCCCCGCGGGTCAGCCCCAGCATTTT. Protein: CASSQGQGPAGQPQHF.